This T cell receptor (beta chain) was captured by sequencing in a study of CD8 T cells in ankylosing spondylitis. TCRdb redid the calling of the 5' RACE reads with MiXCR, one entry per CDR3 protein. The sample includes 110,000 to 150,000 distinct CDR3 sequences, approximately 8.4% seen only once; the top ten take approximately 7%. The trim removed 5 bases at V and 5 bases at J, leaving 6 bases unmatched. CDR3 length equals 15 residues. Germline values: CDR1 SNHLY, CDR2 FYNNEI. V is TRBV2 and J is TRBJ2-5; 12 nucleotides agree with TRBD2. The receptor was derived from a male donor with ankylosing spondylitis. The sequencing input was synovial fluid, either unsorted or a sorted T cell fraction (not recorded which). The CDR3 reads CASSWTSGAYETQYF. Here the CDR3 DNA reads TGTGCCAGCAGTTGGACTAGCGGGGCGTATGAGACCCAGTACTTC.